This T cell receptor beta chain comes out of a study of OX40 agonist ivuxolimab in advanced cancers. Study information: Intravenous ivuxolimab at 0.01 to 10 mg/kg was given to patients every 2 weeks. Study-level results: On average, a greater number of expanded clones characterised CD8+ T cells relative to CD4+. The 0.1-3.0 mg/kg partial responders had among the lowest clonal expansion. The authors also found low normalized T-cell clonal expansion in some nonresponders.

The method was immunoSEQ multiplex PCR; TCRdb's version includes in-frame clones alone and lacks a portion of them. Counted here are around 150,000 clones, about 92% occurring once; the ten biggest clones make up 1%. The V end lost 8 bases, the J end lost 1 base, and 11 bases lay between the germline ends. The CDR3 sequence is 14 residues long. Germline V lookup: CDR1 MNHNS, CDR2 SASEGT. The count of this clone is one. Its antigen is unidentified. The sequence derives from an adult with an advanced solid tumor such as melanoma, head and neck, liver or kidney cancer. This specimen consisted of CD4+ or CD8+ T cells sorted from blood, obtained in a trial of the OX40 agonist ivuxolimab. The V call is TRBV6-1, the J call TRBJ2-2, with no clear D. The CDR3 DNA follows: TGTGCCAGCCAACCTACATGGAACACCGGGGAGCTGTTTTTT. It specifies CASQPTWNTGELFF.